The source of this TCR beta chain is a study of shared clonotypes between healthy human individuals. V was shortened by 8 bases and J by 0 bases, with 14 bases between the two germline ends. The germline V gene encodes CDR1 SGHVS and CDR2 FQNEAQ. The CDR3 runs to 14 residues. Everyone who donated was a Caucasian adult who lived in Nashville, Tennessee. Using immunoSEQ multiplex PCR, the repertoire was profiled, and TCRdb retains in-frame clones only, with some absent. The sample consists of 950,000 to 1,100,000 clones, about four fifths of them appearing once. The source of this sequence is a man between 18 and 29 years old in good health. Some clones in this sample may be carry-over from other donors' samples. The chain recombines TRBV7-8 with TRBJ2-7, with D uncertain. Sequencing was done on a sample of memory CD4+ T cells from PBMCs. The subset denotes: CD45RA-negative fraction. The CDR3 DNA sequence: TGTGCCAGCGCCCTTAGAGTTCTCTCCTACGAGCAGTACTTC. This translates into CASALRVLSYEQYF.